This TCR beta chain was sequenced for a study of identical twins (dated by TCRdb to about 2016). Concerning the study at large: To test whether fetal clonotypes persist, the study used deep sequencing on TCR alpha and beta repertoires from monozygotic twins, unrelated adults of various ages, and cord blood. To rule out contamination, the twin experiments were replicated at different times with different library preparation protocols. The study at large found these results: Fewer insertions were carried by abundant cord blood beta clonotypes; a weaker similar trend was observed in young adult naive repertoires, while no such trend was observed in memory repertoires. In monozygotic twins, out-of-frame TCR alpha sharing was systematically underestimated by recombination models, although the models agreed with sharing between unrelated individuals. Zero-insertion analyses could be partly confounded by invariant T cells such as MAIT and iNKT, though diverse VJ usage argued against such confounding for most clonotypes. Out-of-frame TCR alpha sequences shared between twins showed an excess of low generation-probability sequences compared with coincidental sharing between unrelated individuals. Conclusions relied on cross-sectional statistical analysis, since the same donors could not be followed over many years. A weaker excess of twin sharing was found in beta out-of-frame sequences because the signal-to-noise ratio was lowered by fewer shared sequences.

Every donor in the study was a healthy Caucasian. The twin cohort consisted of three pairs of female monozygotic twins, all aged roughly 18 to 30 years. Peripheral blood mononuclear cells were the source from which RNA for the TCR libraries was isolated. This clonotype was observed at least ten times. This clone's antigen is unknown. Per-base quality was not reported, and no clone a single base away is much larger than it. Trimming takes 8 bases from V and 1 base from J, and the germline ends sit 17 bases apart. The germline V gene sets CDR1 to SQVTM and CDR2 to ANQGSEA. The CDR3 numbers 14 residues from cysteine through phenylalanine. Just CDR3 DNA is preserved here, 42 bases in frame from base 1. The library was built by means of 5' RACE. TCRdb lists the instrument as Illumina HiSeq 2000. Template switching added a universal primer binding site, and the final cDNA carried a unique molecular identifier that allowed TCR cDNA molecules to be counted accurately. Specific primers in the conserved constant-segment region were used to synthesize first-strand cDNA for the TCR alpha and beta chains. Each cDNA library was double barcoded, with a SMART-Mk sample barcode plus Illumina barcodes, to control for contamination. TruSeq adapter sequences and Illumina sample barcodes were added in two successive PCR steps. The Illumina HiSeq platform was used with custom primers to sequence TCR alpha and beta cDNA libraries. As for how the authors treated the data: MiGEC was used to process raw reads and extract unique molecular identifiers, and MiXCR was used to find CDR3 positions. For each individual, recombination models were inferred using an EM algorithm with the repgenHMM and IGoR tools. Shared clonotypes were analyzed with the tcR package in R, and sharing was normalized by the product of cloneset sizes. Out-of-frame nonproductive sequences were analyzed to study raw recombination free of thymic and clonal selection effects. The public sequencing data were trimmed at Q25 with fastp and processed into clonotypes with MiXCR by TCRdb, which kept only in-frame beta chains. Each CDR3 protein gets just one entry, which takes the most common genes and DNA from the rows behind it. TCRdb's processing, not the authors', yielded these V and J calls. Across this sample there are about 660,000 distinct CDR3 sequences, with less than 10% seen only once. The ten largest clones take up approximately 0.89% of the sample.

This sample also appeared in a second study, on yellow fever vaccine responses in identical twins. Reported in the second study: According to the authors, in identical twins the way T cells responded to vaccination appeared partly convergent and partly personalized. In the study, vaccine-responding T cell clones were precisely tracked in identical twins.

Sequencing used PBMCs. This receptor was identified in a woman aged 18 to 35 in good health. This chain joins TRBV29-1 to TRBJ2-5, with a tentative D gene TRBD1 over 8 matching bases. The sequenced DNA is TGCAGCAAGGACAGGGAGGGTACCCAAGAGACCCAGTACTTC. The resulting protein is CSKDREGTQETQYF.